A selection of T cell receptor beta chains follows, all from one sample in a study of T cell responses to AZD1222 COVID-19 vaccine. TCRdb's copy holds only in-frame clones and misses some; the assay was immunoSEQ multiplex PCR. The table has about 100,000 clones, approximately 90% seen once. This material consisted of peripheral blood, taken 28 days after the second AZD1222 dose. The receptor source for this set is an adult who received the AZD1222 COVID-19 vaccine. Each CDR3 is given with its conserved first and last residue. The D gene is left open where the match is weak. For some rows the clone size is stated as once, few or many, or as a class when expanded; others skip it.

>NA|NA|TRBV2|TRBJ2-2
CASISGGGGELFF
TGTGCCAGCATATCCGGGGGCGGCGGGGAGCTGTTTTTT
>NA|TRBD1|TRBV2|TRBJ1-1
CASRGTGMDTEAFF
TGTGCCAGCAGGGGGACAGGGATGGACACTGAAGCTTTCTTT
>NA|TRBD1|TRBV18|TRBJ2-6
CASSPGQGLLSGANVLTF
TGTGCCAGCTCACCGGGACAGGGTCTACTCTCTGGGGCCAACGTCCTGACTTTC
>NA|NA|TRBV6-5|TRBJ1-4
CASSYSGGTNEKLFF
TGTGCCAGCAGTTACTCAGGGGGAACTAATGAAAAACTGTTTTTT
>NA|TRBD2|TRBV19|TRBJ2-1
CASKRGPIYNEQFF
TGTGCCAGTAAGCGGGGACCTATCTACAATGAGCAGTTCTTC
>NA|NA|TRBV3-1/TRBV3-2|TRBJ1-1
CASSQGTLNTEAFF
TGTGCCAGCAGCCAAGGGACCTTGAACACTGAAGCTTTCTTT
>once|NA|TRBV2|TRBJ1-2
CASRVDKGYYGYTF
TGTGCCAGCAGGGTTGACAAGGGCTACTATGGCTACACCTTC
>NA|TRBD2|TRBV4-1|TRBJ2-2
CASSPRGGINTGELFF
TGCGCCAGCAGCCCGCGCGGGGGGATAAACACCGGGGAGCTGTTTTTT
>NA|NA|TRBV27|TRBJ1-5
CASGVGSNQPQHF
TGTGCCAGCGGGGTCGGGAGCAATCAGCCCCAGCATTTT
>NA|NA|TRBV13|TRBJ2-7
CASSLGKYEQYF
TGTGCCAGCAGCTTAGGAAAATACGAGCAGTACTTC
>NA|TRBD2|TRBV7-6|TRBJ2-7
CASSPPTSGGHKVQYF
TGTGCCAGCAGCCCCCCGACTAGCGGGGGCCATAAAGTGCAGTACTTC
>few|NA|TRBV9|TRBJ2-6
CASSARPSRYPQGSGANVLTF
TGTGCCAGCAGCGCCCGCCCATCCCGATACCCTCAAGGATCTGGGGCCAACGTCCTGACTTTC
>once|NA|TRBV6-1|TRBJ1-4
CASSERGDDEKLFF
TGTGCCAGCAGTGAGAGAGGGGACGATGAAAAACTGTTTTTT